The table lists the clone carrying this T cell receptor beta chain with a few counts. The source of the sample is a study of T cells after yellow fever vaccination. One entry per CDR3 protein results from TCRdb running MiXCR on the 5' RACE reads. The profile covers hundreds of thousands of distinct CDR3 sequences, with more than 9% appearing a single time and 14% to 15% taken by the ten largest. The CDR3 consists of 19 residues. Germline CDR1 MGHRA, CDR2 YSYEKL. Losses at the gene ends were 0 bases for V and 0 bases for J; bases not matched to a gene: 10. The receptor was derived from a man aged 30 to 39 who received the YFV17D yellow fever vaccine. This rearrangement joins TRBV4-1 to TRBJ2-4; TRBD1 matches 8 bases. The sample here was PBMCs, taken on the day of the yellow fever booster vaccination. This chain's CDR3 is CASSQDLGDRFRAKNIQYF. As DNA, the CDR3 is TGCGCCAGCAGCCAAGATTTGGGGGACAGGTTCCGAGCCAAAAACATTCAGTACTTC.